This T cell receptor (beta chain) was sequenced for a study of response to subunit inactivated influenza vaccine. Findings and limits, study-wide: Authors suggested that a seasonal influenza vaccination recruits few new T cells each time.

Comments on this clonotype: Its antigen remains unknown.

MiXCR, applied by TCRdb to the RT-PCR reads, yields one record per CDR3 protein. The sample has 530,000 or so distinct CDR3 sequences, 13% to 15% seen once; the top ten hold approximately 12%. This CDR3 contains 17 residues. The germline V and J ends were trimmed by 4 bases and 0 bases, with 14 bases remaining between them. Germline values: CDR1 SGHRS, CDR2 YFSETQ. This sample comprised PBMCs from blood, obtained roughly 13 days after vaccination. The sequence was obtained from a man between 45 and 60 years old who received an inactivated influenza vaccine. This chain links TRBV5-1 with TRBJ2-6, with D perhaps assigned TRBD1 or TRBD2 (5 bases each). The CDR3 reads CASSRDGVSSGANVLTF. The CDR3 DNA follows: TGCGCCAGCAGCCGGGACGGAGTGAGCTCTGGGGCCAACGTCCTGACTTTC.